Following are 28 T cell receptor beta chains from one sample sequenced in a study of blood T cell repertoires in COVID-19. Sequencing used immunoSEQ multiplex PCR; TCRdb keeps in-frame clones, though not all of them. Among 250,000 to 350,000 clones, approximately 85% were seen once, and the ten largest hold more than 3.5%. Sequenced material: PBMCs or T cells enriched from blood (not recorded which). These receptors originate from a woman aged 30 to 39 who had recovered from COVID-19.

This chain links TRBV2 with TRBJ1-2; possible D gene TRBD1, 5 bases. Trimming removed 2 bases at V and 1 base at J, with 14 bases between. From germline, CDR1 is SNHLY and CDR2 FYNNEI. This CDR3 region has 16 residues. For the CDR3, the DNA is TGTGCCAGCAGTGAACCGGGAGGACATCGTAACTATGGCTACACCTTC. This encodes CASSEPGGHRNYGYTF. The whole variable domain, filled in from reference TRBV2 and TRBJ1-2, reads EPEVTQTPSHQVTQMGQEVILRCVPISNHLYFYWYRQILGQKVEFLVSFYNNEISEKSEIFDDQFSVERPDGSNFTLKIRSTKLEDSAMYFCASSEPGGHRNYGYTFGSGTRLTVV.

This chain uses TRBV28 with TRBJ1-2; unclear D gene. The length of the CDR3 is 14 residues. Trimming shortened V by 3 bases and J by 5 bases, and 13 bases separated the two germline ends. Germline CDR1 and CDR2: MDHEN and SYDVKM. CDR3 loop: CASSFGRSEYGYTF. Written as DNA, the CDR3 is TGTGCCAGCAGTTTTGGGAGGTCAGAATATGGCTACACCTTC.

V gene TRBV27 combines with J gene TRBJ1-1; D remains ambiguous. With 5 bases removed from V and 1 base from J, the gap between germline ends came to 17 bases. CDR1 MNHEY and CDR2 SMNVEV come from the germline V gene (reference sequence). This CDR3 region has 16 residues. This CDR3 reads CASSPALRGGNTEAFF. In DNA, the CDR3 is TGTGCCAGCAGTCCTGCCCTGCGGGGTGGGAACACTGAAGCTTTCTTT.

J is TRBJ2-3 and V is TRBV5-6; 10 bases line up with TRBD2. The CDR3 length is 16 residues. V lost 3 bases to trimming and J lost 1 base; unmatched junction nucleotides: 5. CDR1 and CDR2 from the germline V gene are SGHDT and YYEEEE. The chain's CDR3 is CASSSLGTSGTDTQYF. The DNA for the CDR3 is TGTGCCAGCAGCTCCTTAGGGACTAGCGGCACAGATACGCAGTATTTT.

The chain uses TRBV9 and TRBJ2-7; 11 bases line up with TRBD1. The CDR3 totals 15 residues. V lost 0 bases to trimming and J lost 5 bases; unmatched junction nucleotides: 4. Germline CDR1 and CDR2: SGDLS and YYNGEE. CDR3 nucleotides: TGTGCCAGCAGCGTAGGTGGGGGACAGGGGGACGAGCAGTACTTC. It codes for CASSVGGGQGDEQYF.

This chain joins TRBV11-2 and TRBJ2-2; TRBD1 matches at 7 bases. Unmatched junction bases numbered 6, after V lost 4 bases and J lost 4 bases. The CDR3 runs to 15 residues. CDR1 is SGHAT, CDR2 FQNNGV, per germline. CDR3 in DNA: TGTGCCAGCAGCTATTGGGGACAGAGCACCGGGGAGCTGTTTTTT. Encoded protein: CASSYWGQSTGELFF.

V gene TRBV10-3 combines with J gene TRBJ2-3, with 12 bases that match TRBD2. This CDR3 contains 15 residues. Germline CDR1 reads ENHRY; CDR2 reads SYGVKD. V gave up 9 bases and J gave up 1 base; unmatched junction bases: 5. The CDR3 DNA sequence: TGTGCCATGCGGACTAGCGGGAACCGCACAGATACGCAGTATTTT. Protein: CAMRTSGNRTDTQYF.

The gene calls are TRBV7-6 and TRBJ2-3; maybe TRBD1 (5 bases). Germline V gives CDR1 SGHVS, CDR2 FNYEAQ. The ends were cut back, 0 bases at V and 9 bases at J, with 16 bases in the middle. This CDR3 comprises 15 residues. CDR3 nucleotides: TGTGCCAGCAGCTTAGCTACCATCGCTAGGGGAACGCAGTATTTT. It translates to CASSLATIARGTQYF. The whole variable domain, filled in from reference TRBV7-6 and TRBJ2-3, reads GAGVSQSPRYKVTKRGQDVALRCDPISGHVSLYWYRQALGQGPEFLTYFNYEAQQDKSGLPNDRFSAERPEGSISTLTIQRTEQRDSAMYRCASSLATIARGTQYFGPGTRLTVL.

The chain's CDR3 is CASSPDIANYGYTF. The CDR3 DNA reads as TGCGCCAGCAGCCCCGACATAGCTAACTATGGCTACACCTTC. V gene TRBV5-1 combines with J gene TRBJ1-2; D is uncertain. Trimming pared 4 bases from V and 0 bases from J, leaving 10 bases between. The length of the CDR3 is 14 residues. Per the germline V gene, CDR1 is SGHRS and CDR2 is YFSETQ.

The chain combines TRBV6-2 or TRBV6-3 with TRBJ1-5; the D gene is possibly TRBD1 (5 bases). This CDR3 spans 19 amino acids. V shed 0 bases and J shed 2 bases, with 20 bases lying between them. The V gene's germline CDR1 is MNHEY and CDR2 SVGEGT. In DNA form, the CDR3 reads TGTGCCAGCAGTTACTCGGTGGACACACTAATAATTGGCAATCAGCCCCAGCATTTT. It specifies CASSYSVDTLIIGNQPQHF.

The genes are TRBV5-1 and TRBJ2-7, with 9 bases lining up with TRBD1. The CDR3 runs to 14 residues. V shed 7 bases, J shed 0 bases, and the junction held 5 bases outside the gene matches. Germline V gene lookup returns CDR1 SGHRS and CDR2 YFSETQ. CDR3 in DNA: TGCGCCAGCTCTGCGGGACAGGGCTCCTACGAGCAGTACTTC. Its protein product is CASSAGQGSYEQYF. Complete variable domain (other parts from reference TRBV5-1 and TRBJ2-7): KAGVTQTPRYLIKTRGQQVTLSCSPISGHRSVSWYQQTPGQGLQFLFEYFSETQRNKGNFPGRFSGRQFSNSRSEMNVSTLELGDSALYLCASSAGQGSYEQYFGPGTRLTVT.

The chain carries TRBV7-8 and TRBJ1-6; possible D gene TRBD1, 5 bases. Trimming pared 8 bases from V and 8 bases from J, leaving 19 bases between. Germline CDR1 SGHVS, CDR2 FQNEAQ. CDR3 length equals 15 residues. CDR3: CASAVVGLRDSPLHF. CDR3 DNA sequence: TGTGCCAGCGCGGTTGTGGGACTGAGGGATTCACCCCTCCACTTT. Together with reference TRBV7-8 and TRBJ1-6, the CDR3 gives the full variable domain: GAGVSQSPRYKVAKRGQDVALRCDPISGHVSLFWYQQALGQGPEFLTYFQNEAQLDKSGLPSDRFFAERPEGSVSTLKIQRTQQEDSAVYLCASAVVGLRDSPLHFGNGTRLTVT.

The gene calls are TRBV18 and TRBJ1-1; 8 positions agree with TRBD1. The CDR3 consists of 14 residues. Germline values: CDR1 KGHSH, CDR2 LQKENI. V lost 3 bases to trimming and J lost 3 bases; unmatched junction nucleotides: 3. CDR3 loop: CASSPDRGDTEAFF. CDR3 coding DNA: TGTGCCAGCTCACCTGACAGGGGTGACACTGAAGCTTTCTTT.

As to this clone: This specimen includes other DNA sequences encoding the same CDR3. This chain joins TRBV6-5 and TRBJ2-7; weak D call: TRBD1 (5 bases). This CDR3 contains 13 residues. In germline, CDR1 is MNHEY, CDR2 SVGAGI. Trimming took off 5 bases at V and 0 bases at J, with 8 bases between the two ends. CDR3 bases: TGTGCCAGCAGTCAGGGAAACTCCTACGAGCAGTACTTC. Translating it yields CASSQGNSYEQYF.

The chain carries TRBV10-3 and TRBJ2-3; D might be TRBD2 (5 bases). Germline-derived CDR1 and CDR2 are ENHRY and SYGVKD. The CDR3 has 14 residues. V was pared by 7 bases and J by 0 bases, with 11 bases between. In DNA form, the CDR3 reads TGTGCCATCAAAGGAGGAGCTAGCACAGATACGCAGTATTTT. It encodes CAIKGGASTDTQYF.

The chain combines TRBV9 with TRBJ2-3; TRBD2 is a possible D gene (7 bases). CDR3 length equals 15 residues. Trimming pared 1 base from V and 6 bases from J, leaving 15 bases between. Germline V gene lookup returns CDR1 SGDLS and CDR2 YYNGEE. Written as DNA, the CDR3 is TGTGCCAGCAGCGTAAGGGGGGGGCCAGGGGATACGCAGTATTTT. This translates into CASSVRGGPGDTQYF.

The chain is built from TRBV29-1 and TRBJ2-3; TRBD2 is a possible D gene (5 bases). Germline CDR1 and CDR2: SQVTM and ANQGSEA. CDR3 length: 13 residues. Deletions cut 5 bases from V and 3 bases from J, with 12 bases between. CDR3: CSVLARRTDTQYF. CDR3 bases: TGCAGCGTTTTGGCGAGGAGGACAGATACGCAGTATTTT.

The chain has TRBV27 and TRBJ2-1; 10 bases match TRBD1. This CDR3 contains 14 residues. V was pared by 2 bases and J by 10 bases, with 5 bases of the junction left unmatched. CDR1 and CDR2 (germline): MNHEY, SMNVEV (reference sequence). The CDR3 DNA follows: TGTGCCAGCAGTTTAGGGACAGGGGCTTGGGAGCAGTTCTTC. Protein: CASSLGTGAWEQFF.

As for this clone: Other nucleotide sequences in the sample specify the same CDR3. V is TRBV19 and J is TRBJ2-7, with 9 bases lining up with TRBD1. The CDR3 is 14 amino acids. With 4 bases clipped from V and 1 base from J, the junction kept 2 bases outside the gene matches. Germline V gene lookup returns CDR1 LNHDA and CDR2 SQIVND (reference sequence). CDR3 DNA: TGTGCCAGTAGTACTGGGACAGGGTCCTACGAGCAGTACTTC. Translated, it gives CASSTGTGSYEQYF. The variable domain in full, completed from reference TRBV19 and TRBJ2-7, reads DGGITQSPKYLFRKEGQNVTLSCEQNLNHDAMYWYRQDPGQGLRLIYYSQIVNDFQKGDIAEGYSVSREKKESFPLTVTSAQKNPTAFYLCASSTGTGSYEQYFGPGTRLTVT.

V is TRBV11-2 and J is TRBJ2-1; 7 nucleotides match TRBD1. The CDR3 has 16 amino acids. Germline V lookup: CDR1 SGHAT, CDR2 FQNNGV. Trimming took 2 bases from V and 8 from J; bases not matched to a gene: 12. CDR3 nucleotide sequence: TGTGCCAGCAGCTTAAGGCGGGCAGGGGGATATGATGAGCAGTTCTTC. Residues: CASSLRRAGGYDEQFF.

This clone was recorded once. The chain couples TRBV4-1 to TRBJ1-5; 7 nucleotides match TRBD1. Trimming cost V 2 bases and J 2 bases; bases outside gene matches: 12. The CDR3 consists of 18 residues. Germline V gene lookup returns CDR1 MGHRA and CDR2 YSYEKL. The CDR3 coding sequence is TGCGCCAGCAGCCAAACAGGGGCGGAGGTCATGGGCAATCAGCCCCAGCATTTT. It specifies CASSQTGAEVMGNQPQHF.

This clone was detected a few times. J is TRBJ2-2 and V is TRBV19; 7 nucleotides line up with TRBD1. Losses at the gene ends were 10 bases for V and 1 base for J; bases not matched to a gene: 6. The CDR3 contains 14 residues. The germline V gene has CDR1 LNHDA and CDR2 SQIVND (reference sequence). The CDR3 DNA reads TGTGCCACTCCCCGGACAGGGAACACCGGGGAGCTGTTTTTT. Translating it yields CATPRTGNTGELFF. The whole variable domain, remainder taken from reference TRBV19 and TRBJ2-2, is DGGITQSPKYLFRKEGQNVTLSCEQNLNHDAMYWYRQDPGQGLRLIYYSQIVNDFQKGDIAEGYSVSREKKESFPLTVTSAQKNPTAFYLCATPRTGNTGELFFGEGSRLTVL.

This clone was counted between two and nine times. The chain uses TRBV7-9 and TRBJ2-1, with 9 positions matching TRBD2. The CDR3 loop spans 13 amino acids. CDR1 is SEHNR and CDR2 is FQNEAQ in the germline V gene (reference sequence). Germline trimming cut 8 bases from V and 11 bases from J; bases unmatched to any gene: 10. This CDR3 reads CASRGGAVGKQFF. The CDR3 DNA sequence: TGTGCCAGCCGCGGGGGGGCCGTGGGTAAGCAGTTCTTC.

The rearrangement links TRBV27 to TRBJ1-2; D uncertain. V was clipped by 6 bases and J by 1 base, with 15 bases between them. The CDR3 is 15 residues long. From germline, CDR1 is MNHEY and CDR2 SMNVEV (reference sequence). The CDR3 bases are TGTGCCAGCAGCTCTCCGGCCGACTTTAACTATGGCTACACCTTC. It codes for CASSSPADFNYGYTF.

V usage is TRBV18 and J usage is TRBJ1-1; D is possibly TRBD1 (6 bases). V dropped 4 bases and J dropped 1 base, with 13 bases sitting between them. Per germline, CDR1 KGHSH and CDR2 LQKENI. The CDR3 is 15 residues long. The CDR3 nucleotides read TGTGCCAGCTCACAGACCGGGACACCGAACACTGAAGCTTTCTTT. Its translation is CASSQTGTPNTEAFF.

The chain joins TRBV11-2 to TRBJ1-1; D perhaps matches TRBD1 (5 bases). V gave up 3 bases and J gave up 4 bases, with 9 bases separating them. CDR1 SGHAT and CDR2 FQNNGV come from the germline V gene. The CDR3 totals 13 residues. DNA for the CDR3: TGTGCCAGCAGCTTGGGCGGGACCACTGAAGCTTTCTTT. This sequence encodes CASSLGGTTEAFF.

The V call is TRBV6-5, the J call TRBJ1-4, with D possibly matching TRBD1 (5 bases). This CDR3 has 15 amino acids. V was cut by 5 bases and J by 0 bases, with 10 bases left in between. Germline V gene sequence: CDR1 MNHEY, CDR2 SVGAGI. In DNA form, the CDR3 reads TGTGCCAGCAGTATCAGGGAGGCAACTAATGAAAAACTGTTTTTT. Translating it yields CASSIREATNEKLFF.

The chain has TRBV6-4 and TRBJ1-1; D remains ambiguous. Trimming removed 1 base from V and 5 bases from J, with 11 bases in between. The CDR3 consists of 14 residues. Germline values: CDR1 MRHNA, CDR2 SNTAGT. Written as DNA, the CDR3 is TGTGCCAGCAGTGACTGGGTCGGGAGTACTGAAGCTTTCTTT. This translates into CASSDWVGSTEAFF.